This record concerns one TCR beta chain sequence. What it binds is unknown. The CDR3 loop spans 12 amino acids. Germline-derived CDR1 and CDR2 are ENHRY and SYGVKD. V lost 11 bases and J lost 5, with 15 bases in between. This sample is drawn from a study of CD8+ T cells in alopecia areata. Findings and caveats of the study: Sequence data from scalp samples additionally include resident alphabeta T cells of normal skin.

cDNA reverse transcribed from extracted RNA served as the sequencing template. Sequencing was performed with immunoSEQ multiplex PCR; in TCRdb, only in-frame clones are kept and a portion is missing. This table has around 210,000 clones, over 60% appearing once. Stated treatment: oral pan-JAK inhibitor, 5-10 mg twice daily. The sequencing used CD4+ T cells sorted from blood, collected at week 4, from a patient treated with tofacitinib. The TCR sequence derives from a human donor with alopecia areata. The chain couples TRBV10-3 to TRBJ2-5; D is unclear. The CDR3 reads CAAQGNMETQYF. The CDR3 DNA is TGTGCCGCCCAAGGGAATATGGAGACCCAGTACTTC.